This is a list of T cell receptor beta chains from one sample in a study of CD8 T cells in ankylosing spondylitis. TCRdb passed the 5' RACE reads through MiXCR, listing each CDR3 protein once. The data contain hundreds of thousands of distinct CDR3 sequences, about 10% of them singletons. Sequences were obtained from blood, either unsorted or a sorted T cell fraction (not recorded which). The source is a male donor with ankylosing spondylitis or in good health (not recorded which). The CDR3 runs from the conserved cysteine through the conserved F or W. D genes are given only for firm matches. The size of a clone is reported for some rows only, either as once, few or many, or as a class for expanded clones.

J gene	V gene	D gene	clone size	CDR3 protein	CDR3 DNA
TRBJ2-1	TRBV12-3/TRBV12-4	.	few	CASSRGGLLTYYNEQFF	TGTGCCAGCAGCAGGGGGGGACTCCTGACTTACTACAATGAGCAGTTCTTC
TRBJ2-5	TRBV29-1	.	few	CSVEGGRGAEIETQYF	TGCAGCGTTGAAGGAGGAAGGGGGGCCGAAATCGAGACCCAGTACTTC
TRBJ1-5	TRBV11-2	.	.	CASSVDGRVGQPQHF	TGTGCCAGCAGCGTCGATGGGAGGGTTGGTCAGCCCCAGCATTTT
TRBJ2-1	TRBV5-1	.	.	CASGTGRNEQFF	TGCGCCAGCGGAACTGGGCGCAATGAGCAGTTCTTC
TRBJ2-1	TRBV29-1	.	many	CSVEPRSSYNEQFF	TGCAGCGTTGAGCCCAGGAGCTCCTACAATGAGCAGTTCTTC
TRBJ2-3	TRBV10-3	.	many	CAITGGQDTQYF	TGTGCCATCACCGGGGGCCAGGATACGCAGTATTTT
TRBJ1-2	TRBV5-1	.	few	CASSQPGGVYGYTF	TGCGCCAGCAGCCAGCCGGGGGGAGTCTATGGCTACACCTTC
TRBJ2-1	TRBV28	.	.	CASSLIQLEQFF	TGTGCCAGCAGTTTAATACAGCTTGAGCAGTTCTTC
TRBJ1-2	TRBV5-1	.	few	CASSLLSEASGGYTF	TGCGCCAGCAGCTTGTTGTCCGAGGCTTCGGGCGGCTACACCTTC
TRBJ1-2	TRBV3-1	TRBD1	many	CASSSQQGAGIGYTF	TGTGCCAGCTCGTCTCAACAGGGGGCAGGAATTGGCTACACCTTC
TRBJ2-7	TRBV29-1	.	many	CSARRTGYEQYF	TGCAGCGCCCGAAGGACGGGCTACGAGCAGTACTTC
TRBJ2-1	TRBV7-2	TRBD2	many	CASSLSSGEHNEQFF	TGTGCCAGCAGCCTTTCTAGCGGGGAACACAATGAGCAGTTCTTC
TRBJ2-5	TRBV7-7	TRBD2	few	CASSLVSGGAETQYF	TGTGCTAGCAGCTTAGTTAGCGGGGGAGCAGAGACCCAGTACTTC
TRBJ2-7	TRBV2	.	.	CASSGNSKSYEQYF	TGTGCCAGCAGTGGGAACTCCAAGTCCTACGAGCAGTACTTC
TRBJ1-1	TRBV7-6	.	once	CASSLAAAGMDTEAFF	TGTGCCAGCAGCTTAGCGGCCGCGGGTATGGACACTGAAGCTTTCTTT
TRBJ2-3	TRBV5-1	.	many	CASSLGVAGSSTDTQYF	TGCGCCAGCAGCTTGGGTGTGGCAGGCTCTAGCACAGATACGCAGTATTTT
TRBJ2-1	TRBV5-1	TRBD2	.	CASSTGSGGLKDNEQFF	TGCGCCAGCAGCACCGGAAGCGGGGGGCTGAAAGACAATGAGCAGTTCTTC
TRBJ2-7	TRBV9	TRBD2	few	CASSARLAGEGLVYEQYF	TGTGCCAGCAGCGCCAGACTAGCGGGGGAGGGCCTGGTCTACGAGCAGTACTTC
TRBJ2-7	TRBV29-1	.	many	CSVGIISVGEVHEQYF	TGCAGCGTTGGTATAATTAGTGTTGGGGAAGTCCACGAGCAGTACTTC